This TCR beta chain emerged from a study of resident and recirculating memory T cells in vitiligo. On the study more broadly: Each patient gave two lesional and two nonlesional epidermal shave biopsies, plus PBMCs. Genomic DNA was extracted from whole homogenized samples, with no cell sorting.

Overall study findings and caveats: Clonality differed among vitiligo lesions, with no unique dominant clone. Non-conserved TCRs across sites and patients suggested distinct clones per lesion.

A word on this clone: Its antigen is currently unknown.

Data came from immunoSEQ multiplex PCR; TCRdb stores just in-frame clones and leaves some out. The data show 40,000 to 50,000 clones, over 90% seen once. The germline V gene encodes CDR1 LGHNA and CDR2 YNFKEQ. CDR3 length: 16 amino acids. The V segment lost 4 bases and the J segment 5 bases; nucleotides outside the gene matches: 11. This clonotype originated in a male donor with vitiligo. V gene TRBV4-2 combines with J gene TRBJ2-7, with TRBD1 identical over 10 bases. Source material: blood. The CDR3 sequence is CASSRQAGQGSHEQYF. Written as DNA, the CDR3 is TGTGCCAGCAGCCGCCAAGCGGGACAGGGGTCCCACGAGCAGTACTTC.